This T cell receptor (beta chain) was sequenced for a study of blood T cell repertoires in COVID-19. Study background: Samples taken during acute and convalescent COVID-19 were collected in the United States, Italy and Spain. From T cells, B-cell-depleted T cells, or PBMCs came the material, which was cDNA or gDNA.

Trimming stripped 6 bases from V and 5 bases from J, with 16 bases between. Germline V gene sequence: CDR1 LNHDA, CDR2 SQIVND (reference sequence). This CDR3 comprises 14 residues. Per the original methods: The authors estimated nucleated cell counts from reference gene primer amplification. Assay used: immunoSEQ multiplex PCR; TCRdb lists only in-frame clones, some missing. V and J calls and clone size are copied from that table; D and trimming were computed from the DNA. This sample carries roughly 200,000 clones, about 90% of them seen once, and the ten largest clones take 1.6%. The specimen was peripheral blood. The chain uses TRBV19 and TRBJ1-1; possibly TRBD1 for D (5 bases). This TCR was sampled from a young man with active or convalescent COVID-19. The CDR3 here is CASRIDTGTTEAFF. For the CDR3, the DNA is TGTGCCAGTAGAATCGATACAGGCACGACTGAAGCTTTCTTT.